This T cell receptor (beta chain) is from a study of T cell changes during pregnancy in multiple sclerosis. Sequencing used immunoSEQ multiplex PCR; TCRdb keeps in-frame clones, though not all of them. The sample records about 60,000 clones, about 89% being singletons. Germline V gene sequence: CDR1 SNHLY, CDR2 FYNNEI. The CDR3 contains 18 residues. Trimming pared 1 base from V and 1 base from J, leaving 17 bases between. The sample in question was CD4+ T cells from peripheral blood mononuclear cells, obtained in the first trimester of pregnancy. The genes are TRBV2 and TRBJ1-5; a weak D match, TRBD1 (5 bases). This receptor was identified in a female donor with multiple sclerosis, enrolled in a pregnancy study. The CDR3 coding sequence is TGTGCCAGCAGTGAAGGCCCCTCCCCAGGGCCCAGCAATCAGCCCCAGCATTTT. Translation: CASSEGPSPGPSNQPQHF.